Given below is one T cell receptor beta chain in context. Its antigen is as yet unknown. This sample is drawn from a study of T cells in Graves' hyperthyroidism and ophthalmopathy. On the study more broadly: At the time of initial diagnosis and before any treatment, peripheral blood was collected.

The authors obtained PBMCs from about 9.5 ml of fresh peripheral blood. Researchers took RNA transcripts and amplified the TCR beta CDR3 regions from them. Using the HTBI primer set, a first-round RT-PCR was run on the TCR CDR3. TCRdb itself ran the multiplex PCR reads through MiXCR, one entry per CDR3 protein. The sample records about 290,000 distinct CDR3 sequences, over 15% being singletons. Notes on the study in general: Model predictions of ophthalmopathy came a median around 7.1 months before onset.

Sequencing used blood. The TCR was taken from a woman between 55 and 75 years old with Graves' ophthalmopathy.

CDR3 sequence (DNA): TGTGCCAGCAGCTGGGAGGGGGGAACAGGGTTAGGCTACGAGCAGTACTTC. This encodes CASSWEGGTGLGYEQYF. This chain links TRBV5-6 with TRBJ2-7; maybe TRBD2 (7 bases). The CDR3 is made up of 17 amino acids. The V and J ends lost 3 bases and 3 bases respectively, with 22 bases between them. Germline V gene lookup returns CDR1 SGHDT and CDR2 YYEEEE. Using reference TRBV5-6 and TRBJ2-7 for the parts outside the CDR3, the full variable domain is DAGVTQSPTHLIKTRGQQVTLRCSPKSGHDTVSWYQQALGQGPQFIFQYYEEEERQRGNFPDRFSGHQFPNYSSELNVNALLLGDSALYLCASSWEGGTGLGYEQYFGPGTRLTVT.